This T cell receptor beta chain emerged from a study of CXCR3-negative and CXCR3-positive naive CD8 T cells. With UMI labels, 5' RACE was used to prepare the TRB cDNA libraries. TCRdb processed the 5' RACE reads again and assigns one entry to each CDR3 protein, with no DNA. This sample's table has some 56,000 distinct CDR3 sequences. This clonotype was sampled from a human donor in good health. Some clones in this sample may be carry-over from other donors' samples. Source material: memory CD8+ T cells from blood.

CDR3 loop: CASSLEWETQYF. The chain carries TRBV7-6 and TRBJ2-5. The CDR3 is 12 residues long. The germline gives CDR1 SGHVS, CDR2 FNYEAQ.